This entry lists 27 T cell receptor beta chains sequenced from one sample in a study of control samples from healthy donors and cancer patients. Clones were read by immunoSEQ multiplex PCR, and TCRdb kept only the in-frame ones, dropping some. The data show 90,000 or so clones, 88% seen once. The sample comprised blood. These receptors all stem from an older woman in good health.

This rearrangement joins TRBV10-3 to TRBJ1-1; D may be TRBD1 (5 bases). This CDR3 spans 13 amino acids. Trimming stripped 8 bases from V and 0 bases from J, with 10 bases between. Germline assignment: CDR1 ENHRY and CDR2 SYGVKD. In DNA, the CDR3 is TGTGCCATCTCTTCCAGGGTGAACACTGAAGCTTTCTTT. Amino acid sequence: CAISSRVNTEAFF.

This clone occurred once. This chain connects TRBV3-1 (or the pseudogene TRBV3-2) to TRBJ2-2; the match to TRBD2 covers 12 bases. With V trimmed by 5 bases and J by 6 bases, 7 bases remained unmatched. There are 16 residues in the CDR3. Germline V lookup: CDR1 LGHDT, CDR2 YNNKEL (reference sequence). CDR3 coding DNA: TGTGCCAGCAGCGAACTAGCGGGAGGATTGCCCGGGGAGCTGTTTTTT. It specifies CASSELAGGLPGELFF.

This clone has just one count. The chain couples TRBV10-1 to TRBJ2-3; 8 bases align to TRBD2. Germline V gene lookup returns CDR1 WNHNN and CDR2 SYGVQD (reference sequence). V lost 2 bases and J lost 2; bases outside the gene matches: 6. This CDR3 is built from 16 residues. In nucleotides, the CDR3 is TGCGCCAGCAGTGAGACGGCTAGCGGGTTCACAGATACGCAGTATTTT. The encoded protein is CASSETASGFTDTQYF.

This chain uses TRBV27 with TRBJ1-6; D gene uncertain. With 4 bases removed from V and 0 bases from J, the gap between germline ends came to 19 bases. The germline V gene encodes CDR1 MNHEY and CDR2 SMNVEV (reference sequence). CDR3 length: 19 residues. CDR3 sequence reads: CASSWSLRTTSSYNSPLHF. The DNA of the CDR3 is TGTGCCAGCAGTTGGTCTCTCAGGACGACCAGCTCCTATAATTCACCCCTCCACTTT.

The genes are TRBV28 and TRBJ1-2; D is perhaps TRBD1 (6 bases). The CDR3 has 12 amino acids. Between the trimmed V and J ends, which lost 10 bases and 4 bases, there was a span of 13 bases. The germline V gene encodes CDR1 MDHEN and CDR2 SYDVKM. This CDR3 is CATQVGAYGYTF. For the CDR3, the DNA is TGTGCCACACAAGTGGGGGCCTATGGCTACACCTTC.

The chain has TRBV6-5 and TRBJ1-1, with a weak D call TRBD1 (6 bases). The CDR3 spans 14 residues. CDR1 is MNHEY, CDR2 SVGAGI, per germline. V shed 6 bases and J shed 0 bases, with 11 bases lying between them. CDR3 DNA sequence: TGTGCCAGCAGACCCGGGGACATGAACACTGAAGCTTTCTTT. Residues: CASRPGDMNTEAFF.

This chain links TRBV29-1 with TRBJ2-7; TRBD2 might be the D (5 bases). The CDR3 covers 12 residues. In germline, CDR1 is SQVTM, CDR2 ANQGSEA. V lost 7 bases and J 3 bases, leaving 13 bases between the germline ends. The CDR3 reads CSARGPNYEQYF. In DNA, the CDR3 is TGCAGCGCTAGAGGGCCTAACTACGAGCAGTACTTC.

The rearrangement joins TRBV2 to TRBJ1-1; the D is unclear. The germline V and J ends were trimmed by 7 bases and 10 bases, with 16 bases remaining between them. The germline V gene encodes CDR1 SNHLY and CDR2 FYNNEI. This CDR3 is 12 amino acids long. For the CDR3, the DNA is TGTGCCAGCACCGAGGGTGGGAGCACAGCTTTCTTT. Its translation: CASTEGGSTAFF.

The gene calls are TRBV20-1 and TRBJ1-1; D unclear. With 6 bases removed from V and 5 bases from J, the gap between germline ends came to 10 bases. Germline V gene lookup returns CDR1 DFQATT and CDR2 SNEGSKA (reference sequence). This CDR3 is built from 11 residues. Here the CDR3 DNA reads TGCAGTGCGCCGACCAGGACTGAAGCTTTCTTT. Amino acids: CSAPTRTEAFF.

V is TRBV7-9 and J is TRBJ2-5; 8 bases match TRBD1. The CDR3 sequence is 13 residues long. The germline gives CDR1 SEHNR, CDR2 FQNEAQ (reference sequence). V dropped 5 bases and J dropped 4; count of bases not matched to a gene: 3. The CDR3 DNA is TGTGCCAGCAGCACGACAGGGGTAGAGACCCAGTACTTC. Translated: CASSTTGVETQYF.

The J gene is TRBJ2-7, the V gene TRBV5-1; 7 bases agree with TRBD1. V gave up 3 bases and J gave up 5 bases; unmatched junction bases: 8. Germline V gene lookup returns CDR1 SGHRS and CDR2 YFSETQ. The CDR3 sequence is 14 residues long. CDR3 in amino acids: CASSSSHRGNEQYF. DNA for the CDR3: TGCGCCAGCAGCTCCAGTCACAGGGGCAACGAGCAGTACTTC.

The chain joins TRBV11-2 to TRBJ2-7, with TRBD2 matching 9 bases. Trimming removed 5 bases from V and 6 bases from J; junction bases left unmatched: 11. CDR3 length: 15 amino acids. Germline assignment: CDR1 SGHAT and CDR2 FQNNGV. The CDR3 sequence is CASSLRLAEGVEQYF. In DNA form, the CDR3 reads TGTGCCAGCAGCCTAAGACTAGCGGAGGGGGTCGAGCAGTACTTC.

This chain uses TRBV7-2 with TRBJ2-3; 7 nucleotides align to TRBD1. CDR3 size: 15 residues. Germline-derived CDR1 and CDR2 are SGHTA and FQGNSA. V shed 1 base and J 2 bases; nucleotides not matched to a gene: 3. The CDR3 here is CASSLETGNTDTQYF. The CDR3 DNA sequence: TGTGCCAGCAGCTTAGAGACAGGGAACACAGATACGCAGTATTTT.

The chain uses TRBV5-1 and TRBJ1-1; the D gene is possibly TRBD1 (6 bases). Germline assignment: CDR1 SGHRS and CDR2 YFSETQ. Trimming removed 4 bases at V and 8 bases at J, with 12 bases between. The CDR3 length is 12 residues. Here the CDR3 reads CASSTSGTEAFF. Written as DNA, the CDR3 is TGCGCCAGCAGCACATCTGGGACAGAAGCTTTCTTT.

The chain links TRBV6-5 to TRBJ1-1; the match to TRBD1 covers 11 bases. After removal of 6 bases from V and 6 bases from J, the junction contained 3 bases not matched to a gene. The CDR3 runs 13 residues. Germline CDR1 reads MNHEY; CDR2 reads SVGAGI. Here the CDR3 reads CASRGQGASEAFF. Here the CDR3 DNA reads TGTGCCAGCAGAGGACAGGGGGCCTCTGAAGCTTTCTTT.

This clone has just one count. The J gene is TRBJ1-5, the V gene TRBV6-4, with D unresolved. The CDR3 has 15 amino acids. The germline V gene encodes CDR1 MRHNA and CDR2 SNTAGT. Trimming shortened V by 9 bases and J by 2 bases, and 17 bases separated the two germline ends. CDR3 sequence (DNA): TGTGCCAGTCAGACGGAGAGGGTGGGCAATCAGCCCCAGCATTTT. Protein product: CASQTERVGNQPQHF.

The genes are TRBV5-6 and TRBJ2-1, with TRBD2 matching 8 bases. Trimming cost V 2 bases and J 0 bases; bases outside gene matches: 4. Germline CDR1 reads SGHDT; CDR2 reads YYEEEE. This CDR3 is built from 16 residues. For the CDR3, the DNA is TGTGCCAGCAGCTTCCCTAGCGGGTTCTCCTACAATGAGCAGTTCTTC. It encodes CASSFPSGFSYNEQFF.

The rearrangement links TRBV5-1 to TRBJ1-5; no reliable D call. CDR3 length equals 15 residues. V was cut by 0 bases and J by 2 bases, with 9 bases left in between. Germline CDR1 reads SGHRS; CDR2 reads YFSETQ. The DNA of the CDR3 is TGCGCCAGCAGCTTGGAGGGTCACGGCAATCAGCCCCAGCATTTT. Translating it yields CASSLEGHGNQPQHF.

A remark on this clone: The sample holds other DNA sequences that translate to the same CDR3. V usage is TRBV9 and J usage is TRBJ2-7; 11 bases line up with TRBD2. The CDR3 sequence is 15 residues long. Germline CDR1 is SGDLS and CDR2 is YYNGEE. J lost 1 base, V lost 0 bases, and 0 bases had no gene match. The CDR3 region is CASSVGLAGSYEQYF. CDR3 nucleotides: TGTGCCAGCAGCGTAGGACTAGCGGGGTCCTACGAGCAGTACTTC.

The chain carries TRBV5-1 and TRBJ1-1; a possible D gene is TRBD1 (5 bases). The CDR3 has 13 residues. V lost 6 bases and J lost 5, with 14 bases in between. CDR1 is SGHRS and CDR2 is YFSETQ in the germline V gene. The CDR3 region has the DNA TGCGCCAGCATCGATCAGGGAATGACTGAAGCTTTCTTT. Protein: CASIDQGMTEAFF. The whole variable domain, remainder taken from reference TRBV5-1 and TRBJ1-1, is KAGVTQTPRYLIKTRGQQVTLSCSPISGHRSVSWYQQTPGQGLQFLFEYFSETQRNKGNFPGRFSGRQFSNSRSEMNVSTLELGDSALYLCASIDQGMTEAFFGQGTRLTVV.

The chain links TRBV5-1 to TRBJ1-2; no clear D gene. CDR3 size: 15 residues. CDR1 SGHRS and CDR2 YFSETQ come from the germline V gene. Trimming took 4 bases from V and 4 from J, leaving 17 bases between them. CDR3 amino acids: CASSLTVGVIYGYTF. CDR3 DNA: TGCGCCAGCAGCCTTACGGTAGGCGTAATCTATGGCTACACCTTC.

The chain is built from TRBV7-9 and TRBJ1-2; D is perhaps TRBD1 (6 bases). The CDR3 length is 16 residues. In germline, CDR1 is SEHNR, CDR2 FQNEAQ (reference sequence). Between the trimmed V and J ends, which lost 2 bases and 8 bases, there was a span of 21 bases. The CDR3 loop reads CASSLPSGGADRGYTF. CDR3 bases: TGTGCCAGCAGCTTACCCTCTGGGGGGGCTGATAGAGGCTACACCTTC. Together with reference TRBV7-9 and TRBJ1-2, the CDR3 gives the full variable domain: DTGVSQNPRHKITKRGQNVTFRCDPISEHNRLYWYRQTLGQGPEFLTYFQNEAQLEKSRLLSDRFSAERPKGSFSTLEIQRTEQGDSAMYLCASSLPSGGADRGYTFGSGTRLTVV.

The gene calls are TRBV9 and TRBJ2-7; no definite D call. The V and J ends lost 0 bases and 0 bases respectively, with 4 bases between them. This CDR3 has 13 amino acids. Germline-derived CDR1 and CDR2 are SGDLS and YYNGEE. In DNA, the CDR3 is TGTGCCAGCAGCGTAGACCTCTCCTACGAGCAGTACTTC. Protein: CASSVDLSYEQYF. Filled out from reference TRBV9 and TRBJ2-7, the complete variable domain reads DSGVTQTPKHLITATGQRVTLRCSPRSGDLSVYWYQQSLDQGLQFLIQYYNGEERAKGNILERFSAQQFPDLHSELNLSSLELGDSALYFCASSVDLSYEQYFGPGTRLTVT.

The rearrangement uses TRBV7-6 and TRBJ1-2; no clear D. Germline assignment: CDR1 SGHVS and CDR2 FNYEAQ. V lost 5 bases and J lost 6, with 22 bases in between. The CDR3 is 16 residues long. The CDR3 protein is CASSPAVVGLDNGYTF. In DNA form, the CDR3 reads TGTGCCAGCAGCCCCGCAGTGGTGGGATTGGATAATGGCTACACCTTC.

The V gene is TRBV7-9, the J gene TRBJ1-5; D perhaps matches TRBD1 (5 bases). The CDR3 is 15 residues long. Germline lookup yields CDR1 SEHNR and CDR2 FQNEAQ (reference sequence). The ends were cut back, 6 bases at V and 2 bases at J, with 14 bases in the middle. In DNA, the CDR3 is TGTGCCAGCAGTCTAGGGGAGACAGGCAATCAGCCCCAGCATTTT. Amino acids: CASSLGETGNQPQHF.

V usage is TRBV6-4 and J usage is TRBJ2-7; 8 nucleotides agree with TRBD1. Germline CDR1 and CDR2: MRHNA and SNTAGT. The CDR3 runs to 15 residues. The V segment lost 10 bases and the J segment 5 bases; nucleotides outside the gene matches: 16. The CDR3 loop is CATPGRDRSADEQYF. The CDR3 nucleotides read TGTGCCACCCCGGGGCGGGACAGGTCTGCGGACGAGCAGTACTTC.

The CDR3 protein is CASRQAASGSTEAFF. Written as DNA, the CDR3 is TGTGCCAGCAGACAGGCGGCCTCAGGGTCCACTGAAGCTTTCTTT. The chain is built from TRBV9 and TRBJ1-1, with D perhaps TRBD1 (5 bases). The germline gives CDR1 SGDLS, CDR2 YYNGEE. Trimming took off 5 bases at V and 4 bases at J, with 18 bases between the two ends. The CDR3 has 15 amino acids.